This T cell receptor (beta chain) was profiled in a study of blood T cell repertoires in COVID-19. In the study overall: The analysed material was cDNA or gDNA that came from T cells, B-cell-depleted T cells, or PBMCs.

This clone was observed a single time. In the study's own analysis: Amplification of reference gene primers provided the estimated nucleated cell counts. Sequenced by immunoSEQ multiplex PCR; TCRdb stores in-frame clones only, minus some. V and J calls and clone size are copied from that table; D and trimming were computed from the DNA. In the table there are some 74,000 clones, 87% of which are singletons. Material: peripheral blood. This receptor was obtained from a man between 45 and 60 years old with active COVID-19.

The CDR3 DNA reads as TGTGCCAGCAGTTTTCGATTTTCCCCCACAGGGTCCCACTTAAACATTCAGTACTTC. Residues: CASSFRFSPTGSHLNIQYF. The chain uses TRBV27 and TRBJ2-4; tentatively, D is TRBD1 (6 bases). Looked up from germline, CDR1 is MNHEY and CDR2 is SMNVEV (reference sequence). Trimming removed 3 bases from V and 6 bases from J, with 27 bases in between. CDR3 size: 19 residues.